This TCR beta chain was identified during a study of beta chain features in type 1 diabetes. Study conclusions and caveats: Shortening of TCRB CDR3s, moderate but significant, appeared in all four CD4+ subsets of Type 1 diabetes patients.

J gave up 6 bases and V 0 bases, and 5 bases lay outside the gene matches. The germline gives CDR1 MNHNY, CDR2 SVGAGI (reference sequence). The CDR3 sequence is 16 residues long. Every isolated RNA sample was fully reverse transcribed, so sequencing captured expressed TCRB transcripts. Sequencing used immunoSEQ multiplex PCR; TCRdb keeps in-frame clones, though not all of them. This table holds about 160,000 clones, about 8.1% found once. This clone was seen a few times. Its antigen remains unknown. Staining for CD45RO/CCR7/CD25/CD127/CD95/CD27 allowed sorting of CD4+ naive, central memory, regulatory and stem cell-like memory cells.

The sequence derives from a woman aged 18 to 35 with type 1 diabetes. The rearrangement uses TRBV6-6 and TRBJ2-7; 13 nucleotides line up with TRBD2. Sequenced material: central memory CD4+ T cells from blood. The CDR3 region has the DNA TGTGCCAGCAGTTACTCCTCGGGACTAGCGGGAACCGAGCAGTACTTC. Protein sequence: CASSYSSGLAGTEQYF.